The 4 T cell receptor beta chains in this list originate from one sample, sequenced in a study of metastatic and nonmetastatic thyroid tumors. TCRdb re-called the PCR reads with MiXCR. Of 16,000 or so clones listed, roughly a quarter were seen once; the top ten hold about 10%. All patients were untreated before thyroid surgery. Material: adjacent normal tissue. Receptors originate from a female donor with papillary thyroid cancer or a benign thyroid nodule (not recorded which). Some clones in this sample may be carry-over from other donors' samples.

This clone came up a few times. The rearrangement joins TRBV2 to TRBJ2-1; 12 bases agree with TRBD2. This CDR3 has 15 residues. Trimming at V came to 7 bases and at J to 6 bases, leaving 7 bases not matched to a gene. In germline, CDR1 is SNHLY, CDR2 FYNNEI. CDR3 bases: TGTGCCAGCAACCTCCCGGGACTAGCGGGCAATGAGCAGTTCTTC. It encodes CASNLPGLAGNEQFF.

The J gene is TRBJ2-2, the V gene TRBV12-3 or TRBV12-4; no reliable D call. V was cut by 6 bases and J by 6 bases, with 8 bases left in between. This CDR3 region has 12 residues. This CDR3 is CASSNLPGELFF. For the CDR3, the DNA is TGTGCCAGCAGCAACCTACCCGGGGAGCTGTTTTTT.

The chain joins TRBV20-1 to TRBJ2-1, with TRBD2 as a possible D gene (6 bases). The ends were cut back, 5 bases at V and 4 bases at J, with 18 bases in the middle. CDR1 DFQATT and CDR2 SNEGSKA come from the germline V gene (reference sequence). The CDR3 loop spans 15 amino acids. The CDR3 region has the DNA TGCAGTGCTCTCCCTGGGGGGTCGGGATACAATGAGCAGTTCTTC. This codes for CSALPGGSGYNEQFF.

In the case of this clone: At one of its ends the junction is not consistent with the germline gene, which may arise from a read error. The chain couples TRBV7-3 to TRBJ2-3; 7 bases align to TRBD2. CDR3 length: 13 residues. Germline loops: CDR1 SGHTA, CDR2 FQGTGA. The CDR3 here is CAGSLAGEDTQYF. As DNA, the CDR3 is TGTGCCGGCAGCTTGGCGGGAGAAGATACGCAGTATTTT.